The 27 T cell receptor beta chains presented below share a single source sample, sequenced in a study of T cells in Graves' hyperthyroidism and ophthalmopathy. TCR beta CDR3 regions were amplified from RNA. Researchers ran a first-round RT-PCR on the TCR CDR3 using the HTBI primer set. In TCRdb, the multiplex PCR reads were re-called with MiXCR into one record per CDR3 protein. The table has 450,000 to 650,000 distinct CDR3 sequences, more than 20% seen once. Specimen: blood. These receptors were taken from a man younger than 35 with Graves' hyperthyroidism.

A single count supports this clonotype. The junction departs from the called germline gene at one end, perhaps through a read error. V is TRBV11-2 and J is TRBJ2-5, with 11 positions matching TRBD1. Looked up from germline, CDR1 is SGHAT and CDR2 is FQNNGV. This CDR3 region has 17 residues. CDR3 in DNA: TGCGCCAGCAGCCCTAATTTCGGGACAGGGGGCCAAGAGACCCAGTACTTC. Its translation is CASSPNFGTGGQETQYF.

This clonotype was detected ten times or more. In DNA, the CDR3 is TGTGCCAGCAGTGACCCCCGACAGGGCAACTACGAGCAGTACTTC. Translated, it gives CASSDPRQGNYEQYF. J is TRBJ2-7 and V is TRBV2; 7 bases agree with TRBD1. This CDR3 contains 15 residues. Trimming cost V 3 bases and J 3 bases; bases outside gene matches: 8. Per germline, CDR1 SNHLY and CDR2 FYNNEI. The full variable domain, in which reference TRBV2 and TRBJ2-7 provide the parts outside the CDR3, is EPEVTQTPSHQVTQMGQEVILRCVPISNHLYFYWYRQILGQKVEFLVSFYNNEISEKSEIFDDQFSVERPDGSNFTLKIRSTKLEDSAMYFCASSDPRQGNYEQYFGPGTRLTVT.

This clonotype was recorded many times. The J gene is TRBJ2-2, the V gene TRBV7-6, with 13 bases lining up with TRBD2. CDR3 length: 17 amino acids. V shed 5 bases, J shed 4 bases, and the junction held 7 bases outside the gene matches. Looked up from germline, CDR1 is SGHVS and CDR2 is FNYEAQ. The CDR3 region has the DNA TGTGCCAGCAGCCTACTAGCGGGGGGGCCTGGCACCGGGGAGCTGTTTTTT. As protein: CASSLLAGGPGTGELFF.

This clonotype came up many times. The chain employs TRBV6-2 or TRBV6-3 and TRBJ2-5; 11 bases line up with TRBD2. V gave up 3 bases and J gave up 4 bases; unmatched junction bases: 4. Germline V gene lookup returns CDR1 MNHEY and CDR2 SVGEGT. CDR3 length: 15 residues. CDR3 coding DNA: TGTGCCAGCAGTTATCGGCTAGCGGGGGGAGAGACCCAGTACTTC. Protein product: CASSYRLAGGETQYF.

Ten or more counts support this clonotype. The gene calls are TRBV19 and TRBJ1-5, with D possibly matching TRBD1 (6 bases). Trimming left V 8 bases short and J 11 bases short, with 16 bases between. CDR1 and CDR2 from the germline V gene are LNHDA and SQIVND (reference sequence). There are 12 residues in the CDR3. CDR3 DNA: TGTGCCAGTGCCGACGGGGGCGAAGCCCAGCATTTT. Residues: CASADGGEAQHF.

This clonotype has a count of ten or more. CDR3 amino acids: CASSLCRGRFGYTF. For the CDR3, the DNA is TGTGCCAGCAGTTTGTGCAGGGGGCGTTTTGGCTACACCTTC. The J gene is TRBJ1-2, the V gene TRBV6-7; TRBD1 matches 8 bases. TRBV6-7 is given ORF status, its function remaining uncertain. This CDR3 region has 14 residues. Trimming removed 4 bases from V and 7 bases from J; junction bases left unmatched: 8.

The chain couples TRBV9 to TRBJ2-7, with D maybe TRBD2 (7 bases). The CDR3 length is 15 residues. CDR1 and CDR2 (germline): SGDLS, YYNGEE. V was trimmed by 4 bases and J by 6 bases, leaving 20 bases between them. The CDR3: CASSPEGSGGAEQYF. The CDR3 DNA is TGTGCCAGCAGCCCCGAGGGGAGTGGGGGGGCCGAGCAGTACTTC.

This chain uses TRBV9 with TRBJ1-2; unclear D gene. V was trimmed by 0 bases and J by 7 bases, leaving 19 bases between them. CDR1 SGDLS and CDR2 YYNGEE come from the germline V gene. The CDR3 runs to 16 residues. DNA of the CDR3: TGTGCCAGCAGCGTAGGGTGGTTCGATTTTGTCGTTGGCTACACCTTC. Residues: CASSVGWFDFVVGYTF.

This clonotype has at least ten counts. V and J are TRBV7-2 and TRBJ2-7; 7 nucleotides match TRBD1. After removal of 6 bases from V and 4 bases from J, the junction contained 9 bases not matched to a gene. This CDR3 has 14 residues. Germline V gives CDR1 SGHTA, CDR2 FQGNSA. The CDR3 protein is CASSSGRGSYEQYF. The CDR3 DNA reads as TGTGCCAGCAGTTCCGGCAGGGGGTCTTACGAGCAGTACTTC.

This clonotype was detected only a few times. DNA for the CDR3: TGTGCCAGCAGTTCCACAGGGGGCGTCGGGGAGCTGTTTTTT. Residues: CASSSTGGVGELFF. The genes are TRBV25-1 and TRBJ2-2, with 9 bases aligning to TRBD1. This CDR3 is built from 14 residues. Looked up from germline, CDR1 is MGHDK and CDR2 is SYGVNS. The junction had 5 bases not matched to a gene; V was cut back by 5 bases and J by 7 bases.

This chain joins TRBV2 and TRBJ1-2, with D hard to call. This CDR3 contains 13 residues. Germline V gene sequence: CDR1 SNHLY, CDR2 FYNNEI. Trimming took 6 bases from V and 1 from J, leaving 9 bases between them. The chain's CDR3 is CASREQLNYGYTF. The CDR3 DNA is TGTGCCAGCAGGGAACAGCTTAACTATGGCTACACCTTC.

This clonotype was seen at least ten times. The DNA for the CDR3 is TGCAGTGCTATGGACAGCACTCAAGAGACCCAGTACTTC. It translates to CSAMDSTQETQYF. The rearrangement joins TRBV20-1 to TRBJ2-5; the D gene is possibly TRBD1 (6 bases). Trimming took 4 bases from V and 2 from J, leaving 11 bases between them. Germline loops: CDR1 DFQATT, CDR2 SNEGSKA (reference sequence). The CDR3 loop spans 13 amino acids.

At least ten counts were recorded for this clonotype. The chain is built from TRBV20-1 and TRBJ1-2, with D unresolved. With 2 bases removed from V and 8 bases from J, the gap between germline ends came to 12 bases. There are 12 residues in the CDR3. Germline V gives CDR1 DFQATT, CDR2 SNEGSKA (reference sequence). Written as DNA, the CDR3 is TGCAGTGCTAGATCCTCAGGAGGGGGCTACACCTTC. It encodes CSARSSGGGYTF.

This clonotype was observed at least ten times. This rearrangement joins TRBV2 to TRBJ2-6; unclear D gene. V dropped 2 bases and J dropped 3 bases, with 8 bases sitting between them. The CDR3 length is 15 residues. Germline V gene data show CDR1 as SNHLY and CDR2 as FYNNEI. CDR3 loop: CASSERQFGANVLTF. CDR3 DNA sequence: TGTGCCAGCAGTGAACGGCAGTTTGGGGCCAACGTCCTGACTTTC.

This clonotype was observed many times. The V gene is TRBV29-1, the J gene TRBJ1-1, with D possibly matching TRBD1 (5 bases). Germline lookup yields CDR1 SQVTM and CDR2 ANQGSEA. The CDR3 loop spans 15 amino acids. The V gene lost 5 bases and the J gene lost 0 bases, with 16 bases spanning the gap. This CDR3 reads CSVMGHRPMNTEAFF. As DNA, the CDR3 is TGCAGCGTTATGGGGCACCGACCTATGAACACTGAAGCTTTCTTT.

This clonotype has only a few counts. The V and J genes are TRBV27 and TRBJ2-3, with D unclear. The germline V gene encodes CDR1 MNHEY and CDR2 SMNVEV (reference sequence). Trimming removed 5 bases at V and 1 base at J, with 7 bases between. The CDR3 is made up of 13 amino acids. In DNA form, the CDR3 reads TGTGCCAGCAGTACCCGGGGCACAGATACGCAGTATTTT. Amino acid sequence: CASSTRGTDTQYF.

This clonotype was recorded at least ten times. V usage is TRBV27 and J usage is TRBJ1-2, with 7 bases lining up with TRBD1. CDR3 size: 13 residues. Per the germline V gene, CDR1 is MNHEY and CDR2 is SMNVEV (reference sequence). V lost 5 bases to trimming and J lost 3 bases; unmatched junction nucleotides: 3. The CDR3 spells CASSTGQDYGYTF. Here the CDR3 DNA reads TGTGCCAGCAGTACCGGACAGGACTATGGCTACACCTTC.

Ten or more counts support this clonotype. CDR3 nucleotide sequence: TGTGCCAGCAGTGAAGGGGTGGAGGGAGACGAGCAGTACTTC. This translates into CASSEGVEGDEQYF. V and J are TRBV6-1 and TRBJ2-7, with D possibly being TRBD2 (6 bases). CDR1 and CDR2 (germline): MNHNS, SASEGT. There are 14 residues in the CDR3. V lost 1 base and J lost 5, with 12 bases in between.

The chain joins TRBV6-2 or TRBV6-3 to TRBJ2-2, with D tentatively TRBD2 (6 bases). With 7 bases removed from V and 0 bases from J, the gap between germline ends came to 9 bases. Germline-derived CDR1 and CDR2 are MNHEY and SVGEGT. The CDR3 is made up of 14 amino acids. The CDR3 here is CASIPSANTGELFF. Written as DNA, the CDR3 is TGTGCCAGCATCCCTAGCGCGAACACCGGGGAGCTGTTTTTT.

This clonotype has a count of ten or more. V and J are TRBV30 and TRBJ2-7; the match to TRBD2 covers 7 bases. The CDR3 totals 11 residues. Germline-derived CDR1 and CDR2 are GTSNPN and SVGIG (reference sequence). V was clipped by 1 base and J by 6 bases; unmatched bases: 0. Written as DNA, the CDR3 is TGTGCCTGGAGTGCGGGGGGCGAGCAGTACTTC. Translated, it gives CAWSAGGEQYF.

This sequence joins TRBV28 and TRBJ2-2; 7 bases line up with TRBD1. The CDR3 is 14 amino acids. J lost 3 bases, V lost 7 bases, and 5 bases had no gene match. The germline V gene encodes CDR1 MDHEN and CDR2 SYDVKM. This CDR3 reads CASTPTGYTGELFF. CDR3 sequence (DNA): TGTGCCAGCACCCCGACAGGGTACACCGGGGAGCTGTTTTTT. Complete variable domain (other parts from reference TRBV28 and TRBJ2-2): DVKVTQSSRYLVKRTGEKVFLECVQDMDHENMFWYRQDPGLGLRLIYFSYDVKMKEKGDIPEGYSVSREKKERFSLILESASTNQTSMYLCASTPTGYTGELFFGEGSRLTVL.

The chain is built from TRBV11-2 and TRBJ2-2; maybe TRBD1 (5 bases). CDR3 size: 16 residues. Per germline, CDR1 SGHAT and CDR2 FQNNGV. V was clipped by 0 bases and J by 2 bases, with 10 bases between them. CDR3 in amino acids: CASSLDDSLNTGELFF. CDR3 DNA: TGTGCCAGCAGCTTAGACGACAGTTTAAACACCGGGGAGCTGTTTTTT.

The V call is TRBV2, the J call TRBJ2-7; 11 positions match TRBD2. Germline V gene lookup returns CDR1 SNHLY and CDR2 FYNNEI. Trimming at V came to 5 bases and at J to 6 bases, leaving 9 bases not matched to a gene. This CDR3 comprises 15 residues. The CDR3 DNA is TGTGCCAGCAGTCAACTAGCGGGAGATGCCCCCGAGCAGTACTTC. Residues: CASSQLAGDAPEQYF.

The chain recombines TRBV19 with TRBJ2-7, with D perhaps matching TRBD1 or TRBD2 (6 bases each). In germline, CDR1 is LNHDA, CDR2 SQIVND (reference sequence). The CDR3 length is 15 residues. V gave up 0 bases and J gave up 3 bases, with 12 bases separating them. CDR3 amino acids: CASSIDGGAGYEQYF. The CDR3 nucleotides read TGTGCCAGTAGTATAGACGGGGGCGCCGGCTACGAGCAGTACTTC.

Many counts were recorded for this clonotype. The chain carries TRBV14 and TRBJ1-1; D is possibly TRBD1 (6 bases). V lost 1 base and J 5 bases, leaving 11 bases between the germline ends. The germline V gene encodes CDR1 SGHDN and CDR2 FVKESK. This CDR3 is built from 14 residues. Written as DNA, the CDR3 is TGTGCCAGCAGCCAAGTCGCAGGGGAAACTGAAGCTTTCTTT. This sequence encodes CASSQVAGETEAFF.

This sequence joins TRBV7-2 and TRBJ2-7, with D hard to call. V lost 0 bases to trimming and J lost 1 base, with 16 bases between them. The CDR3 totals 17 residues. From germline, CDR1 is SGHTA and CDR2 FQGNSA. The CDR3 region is CASSLASNRPVSYEQYF. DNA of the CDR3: TGTGCCAGCAGCTTAGCGTCCAACAGACCTGTATCCTACGAGCAGTACTTC.

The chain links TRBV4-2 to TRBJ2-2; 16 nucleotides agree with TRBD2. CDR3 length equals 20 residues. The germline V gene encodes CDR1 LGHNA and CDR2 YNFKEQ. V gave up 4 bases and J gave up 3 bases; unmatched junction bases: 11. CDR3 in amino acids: CASSPAPGLAGGHDTGELFF. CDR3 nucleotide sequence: TGTGCCAGCAGCCCCGCGCCGGGACTAGCGGGGGGGCATGACACCGGGGAGCTGTTTTTT.